What follows are 18 T cell receptor beta chains derived from one specimen sequenced in a study of beta chain features in type 1 diabetes (dated by TCRdb to the late 2010s). The paper as a whole reports these results and caveats: Type 1 diabetes patients showed a moderate but significant shortening of TCRB CDR3 length in all four CD4+ subsets.

The method was the immunoSEQ multiplex PCR assay. The entire isolated RNA was reverse transcribed using the High Capacity cDNA Reverse Transcription Kit, and thus expressed TCRB transcripts were sequenced. The immuneACCESS repertoire file appears here via TCRdb, limited to in-frame rearrangements. These files lack a portion of the clones; in checked studies, under half of the deficit traces to unresolved V genes, and the cause of the others is not known. The sample table contains hundreds of thousands of clones; only one count was recorded for more than 12% of them. In total, the top ten clones hold approximately 0.042% of the sample. Their antigens are not known. The sequenced material came from naive CD4+ T cells from blood. Interpreted using the paper, the cell subset or site label stands for: true naive CD4+ T cells. The source is a man between 18 and 29 years old with type 1 diabetes.

The V and J genes are TRBV11-2 and TRBJ2-7, with D unclear. Trimming pared 5 bases from V and 0 bases from J, leaving 11 bases between. Germline CDR1 and CDR2: SGHAT and FQNNGV. The CDR3 is made up of 14 amino acids. The CDR3 region is CASSLRRGSYEQYF. The CDR3 bases are TGTGCCAGCAGCCTCCGTCGCGGCTCCTACGAGCAGTACTTC.

The rearrangement links TRBV7-6 to TRBJ1-5; 9 bases agree with TRBD1. The trim removed 5 bases at V and 6 bases at J, leaving 8 bases unmatched. The length of the CDR3 is 15 residues. Germline V gene data show CDR1 as SGHVS and CDR2 as FNYEAQ. The CDR3 bases are TGTGCCAGCAGCCCTGGGACAGGGAGGGCTCAGCCCCAGCATTTT. This sequence encodes CASSPGTGRAQPQHF. The entire variable domain, with the rest obtained from reference TRBV7-6 and TRBJ1-5, is as follows: GAGVSQSPRYKVTKRGQDVALRCDPISGHVSLYWYRQALGQGPEFLTYFNYEAQQDKSGLPNDRFSAERPEGSISTLTIQRTEQRDSAMYRCASSPGTGRAQPQHFGDGTRLSIL.

About this clone: Within the sample, other DNA sequences also encode this same CDR3. This chain connects TRBV30 to TRBJ1-3; D is unresolved. Germline V gene lookup returns CDR1 GTSNPN and CDR2 SVGIG (reference sequence). The CDR3 has 11 residues. V gave up 5 bases and J gave up 1 base, with 3 bases separating them. CDR3 bases: TGTGCCTGGGGGTCTGGAAACACCATATATTTT. This codes for CAWGSGNTIYF. Based on the CDR3 plus reference TRBV30 and TRBJ1-3, the full variable domain is SQTIHQWPATLVQPVGSPLSLECTVEGTSNPNLYWYRQAAGRGLQLLFYSVGIGQISSEVPQNLSASRPQDRQFILSSKKLLLSDSGFYLCAWGSGNTIYFGEGSWLTVV.

This clone has a handful of counts. The chain joins TRBV6-5 to TRBJ2-7, with 9 bases aligning to TRBD1. Trimming took 5 bases from V and 3 from J; bases not matched to a gene: 5. The CDR3 has 14 amino acids. The germline V gene encodes CDR1 MNHEY and CDR2 SVGAGI. CDR3 protein: CASSGGQGLYEQYF. Here the CDR3 DNA reads TGTGCCAGCAGTGGGGGACAGGGACTCTACGAGCAGTACTTC.

In this sample, this clone turned up a few times. The chain combines TRBV27 with TRBJ1-2; 9 positions agree with TRBD1. The germline CDR1 and CDR2 sequences are MNHEY and SMNVEV (reference sequence). This CDR3 is built from 14 residues. V lost 3 bases to trimming and J lost 4 bases; unmatched junction nucleotides: 3. The CDR3 is CASSFTGGTYGYTF. CDR3 DNA: TGTGCCAGCAGTTTCACAGGGGGCACCTATGGCTACACCTTC.

The CDR3 nucleotides read TGTGCCAGCAGTTCTCCCTCAGGGCTTAATGAAAAACTGTTTTTT. Translated, it gives CASSSPSGLNEKLFF. The chain is built from TRBV6-5 and TRBJ1-4; the D gene is possibly TRBD1 (5 bases). V was shortened by 4 bases and J by 4 bases, with 13 bases between the two germline ends. Germline V gene data show CDR1 as MNHEY and CDR2 as SVGAGI. CDR3 length equals 15 residues.

This clone was seen a handful of times. The chain recombines TRBV30 with TRBJ2-3; TRBD1 is a possible D gene (5 bases). V was pared by 0 bases and J by 4 bases, with 11 bases between. The CDR3 is 14 residues long. The V gene's germline CDR1 is GTSNPN and CDR2 SVGIG (reference sequence). The CDR3 spells CAWSVGARADTQYF. CDR3 bases: TGTGCCTGGAGTGTAGGGGCTAGAGCAGATACGCAGTATTTT. The full variable domain, with the rest looked up from reference TRBV30 and TRBJ2-3, is SQTIHQWPATLVQPVGSPLSLECTVEGTSNPNLYWYRQAAGRGLQLLFYSVGIGQISSEVPQNLSASRPQDRQFILSSKKLLLSDSGFYLCAWSVGARADTQYFGPGTRLTVL.

This chain connects TRBV7-2 to TRBJ2-1; 9 positions agree with TRBD1. The CDR3 contains 14 residues. The germline V gene encodes CDR1 SGHTA and CDR2 FQGNSA. The V and J ends lost 5 bases and 7 bases, in that order; junction bases with no gene match: 6. Here the CDR3 DNA reads TGTGCCAGCAGCGCGCGGACAGGGGCGAATGAGCAGTTCTTC. Protein sequence: CASSARTGANEQFF. Combining the CDR3 with reference TRBV7-2 and TRBJ2-1 gives the whole variable domain GAGVSQSPSNKVTEKGKDVELRCDPISGHTALYWYRQSLGQGLEFLIYFQGNSAPDKSGLPSDRFSAERTGGSVSTLTIQRTQQEDSAVYLCASSARTGANEQFFGPGTRLTVL.

The chain has TRBV7-2 and TRBJ1-4; 8 positions match TRBD1. J lost 5 bases, V lost 5 bases, and 4 bases had no gene match. The CDR3 runs to 14 residues. Germline V gives CDR1 SGHTA, CDR2 FQGNSA. CDR3 residues: CASSPRDRNEKLFF. The CDR3 nucleotides are TGTGCCAGCAGCCCCCGGGACAGGAATGAAAAACTGTTTTTT.

The J gene is TRBJ2-1, the V gene TRBV20-1; D not certain. Germline CDR1 is DFQATT and CDR2 is SNEGSKA (reference sequence). Trimming shortened V by 5 bases and J by 5 bases, and 4 bases separated the two germline ends. The CDR3 has 10 residues. CDR3 DNA sequence: TGCAGTGCTGGCGACAATGAGCAGTTCTTC. It specifies CSAGDNEQFF.

As DNA, the CDR3 is TGCGCCAGCAGTAGGAGGGGACACCCGACCTACGAGCAGTACTTC. Amino acids: CASSRRGHPTYEQYF. This chain links TRBV5-1 with TRBJ2-7; D possibly uses TRBD1 or TRBD2 (6 bases each). V lost 5 bases to trimming and J lost 2 bases, with 17 bases between them. The germline CDR1 and CDR2 sequences are SGHRS and YFSETQ. The CDR3 sequence is 15 residues long. Drawing the rest from reference TRBV5-1 and TRBJ2-7, the complete variable domain is KAGVTQTPRYLIKTRGQQVTLSCSPISGHRSVSWYQQTPGQGLQFLFEYFSETQRNKGNFPGRFSGRQFSNSRSEMNVSTLELGDSALYLCASSRRGHPTYEQYFGPGTRLTVT.

This clone was counted a few times. The chain has TRBV28 and TRBJ1-4, with 8 bases lining up with TRBD1. Germline trimming cut 6 bases from V and 5 bases from J; bases unmatched to any gene: 5. Germline V gives CDR1 MDHEN, CDR2 SYDVKM. CDR3 length: 14 residues. CDR3 DNA: TGTGCCAGCAGCCCAAACAGGGGGAATGAAAAACTGTTTTTT. Translation gives CASSPNRGNEKLFF. The variable domain in full, completed from reference TRBV28 and TRBJ1-4, reads DVKVTQSSRYLVKRTGEKVFLECVQDMDHENMFWYRQDPGLGLRLIYFSYDVKMKEKGDIPEGYSVSREKKERFSLILESASTNQTSMYLCASSPNRGNEKLFFGSGTQLSVL.

The V call is TRBV6-5, the J call TRBJ1-5, with 7 bases fitting TRBD1. The CDR3 runs to 14 residues. Germline assignment: CDR1 MNHEY and CDR2 SVGAGI. V trimming: 5 bases; J trimming: 4 bases; junction bases outside the gene matches: 5. The CDR3, as DNA: TGTGCCAGCAGTCTCCCGGGACAGAATCAGCCCCAGCATTTT. Translation gives CASSLPGQNQPQHF.

This clone was counted a few times. The chain joins TRBV18 to TRBJ2-1, with 7 bases that match TRBD2. V shed 6 bases, J shed 11 bases, and the junction held 16 bases outside the gene matches. Per germline, CDR1 KGHSH and CDR2 LQKENI. The CDR3 is 15 amino acids. CDR3 sequence (DNA): TGTGCCAGCTCCCCCGTCGGGACTAACGAGGACAAGCAGTTCTTC. Residues: CASSPVGTNEDKQFF.

This clone was picked up a small number of times. The gene calls are TRBV6-1 and TRBJ1-1; TRBD1 agrees at 7 bases. Trimming removed 3 bases from V and 0 bases from J; junction bases left unmatched: 4. The CDR3 sequence is 15 residues long. The germline gives CDR1 MNHNS, CDR2 SASEGT. CDR3: CASSDPTGMNTEAFF. The DNA of the CDR3 is TGTGCCAGCAGTGACCCGACAGGGATGAACACTGAAGCTTTCTTT.

This chain links TRBV7-2 with TRBJ2-2; 9 nucleotides match TRBD1. Unmatched junction bases numbered 10, after V lost 0 bases and J lost 8 bases. In germline, CDR1 is SGHTA, CDR2 FQGNSA. The CDR3 runs to 17 residues. CDR3 loop: CASSLARGTGRLGELFF. The CDR3 nucleotides read TGTGCCAGCAGCTTAGCACGCGGGACAGGGCGGCTAGGGGAGCTGTTTTTT.

The table lists this clone with a few counts. The DNA for the CDR3 is TGTGCCAGCAGCCAAGAAACTAGCTCGCGGGAGCTGTTTTTT. This codes for CASSQETSSRELFF. The V gene is TRBV14, the J gene TRBJ2-2, with D possibly being TRBD2 (6 bases). The V end was cut by 0 bases, the J end by 9 bases, with 11 bases between. The CDR3 consists of 14 residues. Germline values: CDR1 SGHDN, CDR2 FVKESK. Complete variable domain (other parts from reference TRBV14 and TRBJ2-2): EAGVTQFPSHSVIEKGQTVTLRCDPISGHDNLYWYRRVMGKEIKFLLHFVKESKQDESGMPNNRFLAERTGGTYSTLKVQPAELEDSGVYFCASSQETSSRELFFGEGSRLTVL.

This clone was picked up a small number of times. This chain connects TRBV29-1 to TRBJ2-2; D gene uncertain. This CDR3 comprises 13 residues. Trimming stripped 4 bases from V and 6 bases from J, with 12 bases between. The germline V gene encodes CDR1 SQVTM and CDR2 ANQGSEA. The CDR3 DNA reads TGCAGCGTTGGGCTTGTTTTGTCCGGGGAGCTGTTTTTT. Translating gives CSVGLVLSGELFF.